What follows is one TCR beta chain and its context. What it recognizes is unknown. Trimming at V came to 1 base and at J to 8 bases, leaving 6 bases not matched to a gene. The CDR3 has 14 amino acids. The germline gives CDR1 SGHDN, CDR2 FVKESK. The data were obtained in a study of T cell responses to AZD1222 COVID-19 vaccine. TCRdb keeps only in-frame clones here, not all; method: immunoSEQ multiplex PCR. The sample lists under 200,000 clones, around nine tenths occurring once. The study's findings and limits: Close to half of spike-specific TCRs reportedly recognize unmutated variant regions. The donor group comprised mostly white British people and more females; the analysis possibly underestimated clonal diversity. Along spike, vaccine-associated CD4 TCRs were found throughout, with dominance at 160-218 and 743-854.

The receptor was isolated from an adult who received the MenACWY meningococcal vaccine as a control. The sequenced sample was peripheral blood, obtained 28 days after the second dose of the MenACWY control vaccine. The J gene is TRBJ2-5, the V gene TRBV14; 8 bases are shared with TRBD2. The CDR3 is CASSQVGLAGTQYF. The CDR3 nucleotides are TGTGCCAGCAGCCAAGTAGGGCTAGCGGGTACCCAGTACTTC.